Following are 28 T cell receptor beta chains from one sample sequenced in a study of chemoradiotherapy in HPV16-positive cancers. The method was immunoSEQ multiplex PCR; TCRdb's version includes in-frame clones alone and lacks a portion of them. Here the sample spans 6,000 to 8,000 clones, around nine tenths being singletons. This sample comprised tumor tissue, obtained from a patient who underwent chemoradiotherapy. The receptors were gathered from a human donor with HPV-associated anogenital cancer.

In DNA form, the CDR3 reads TGTGCCAGCAGTTACTCTCCCCCCGGGGAGCTGTTTTTT. Its translation is CASSYSPPGELFF. The chain links TRBV6-6 to TRBJ2-2; D ambiguous. Trimming took 0 bases from V and 6 from J, leaving 5 bases between them. CDR1 is MNHNY and CDR2 is SVGAGI in the germline V gene (reference sequence). The CDR3 runs to 13 residues.

This clone was detected only once. The rearrangement uses TRBV5-1 and TRBJ2-1; a possible D gene is TRBD2 (8 bases). The CDR3 contains 15 residues. Trimming left V 0 bases short and J 6 bases short, with 13 bases between. Germline CDR1 and CDR2: SGHRS and YFSETQ. CDR3 bases: TGCGCCAGCAGCTTGGCCGGGAGGGGGCTCAATGAGCAGTTCTTC. This encodes CASSLAGRGLNEQFF. Variable domain in full (rest from reference TRBV5-1 and TRBJ2-1): KAGVTQTPRYLIKTRGQQVTLSCSPISGHRSVSWYQQTPGQGLQFLFEYFSETQRNKGNFPGRFSGRQFSNSRSEMNVSTLELGDSALYLCASSLAGRGLNEQFFGPGTRLTVL.

The chain joins TRBV6-1 to TRBJ2-7; D perhaps matches TRBD2 (6 bases). Germline lookup yields CDR1 MNHNS and CDR2 SASEGT. The CDR3 sequence is 15 residues long. V was cut by 7 bases and J by 1 base, with 17 bases left in between. The CDR3 reads CASKGRLVGSYEQYF. Written as DNA, the CDR3 is TGTGCCAGCAAGGGGAGGCTAGTTGGTTCCTACGAGCAGTACTTC.

The chain uses TRBV19 and TRBJ2-6; D possibly matches TRBD1 or TRBD2 (7 bases each). The V and J ends lost 4 bases and 0 bases respectively, with 13 bases between them. Germline CDR1 reads LNHDA; CDR2 reads SQIVND (reference sequence). The CDR3 contains 17 residues. CDR3 amino acids: CASSTPGGVSGANVLTF. As DNA, the CDR3 is TGTGCCAGTAGTACCCCAGGGGGGGTCTCTGGGGCCAACGTCCTGACTTTC.

The V call is TRBV6-1, the J call TRBJ1-1; D unclear. This CDR3 is built from 14 residues. The V gene lost 3 bases and the J gene lost 0 bases, with 8 bases spanning the gap. The germline V gene encodes CDR1 MNHNS and CDR2 SASEGT. In nucleotides, the CDR3 is TGTGCCAGCAGTGATGGAGGGATGAACACTGAAGCTTTCTTT. Amino acids: CASSDGGMNTEAFF.

The chain uses TRBV6-5 and TRBJ2-1, with 8 bases aligning to TRBD1. Germline assignment: CDR1 MNHEY and CDR2 SVGAGI. V lost 2 bases to trimming and J lost 7 bases; unmatched junction nucleotides: 4. This CDR3 spans 14 amino acids. The CDR3 nucleotides read TGTGCCAGCAGTTACGGACAGGGAAGGAATGAGCAGTTCTTC. The encoded protein is CASSYGQGRNEQFF.

In its sample, this clone was seen once. The CDR3 sequence is CASSPGTGNEKLFF. As DNA, the CDR3 is TGTGCCAGCAGCCCCGGGACAGGGAATGAAAAACTGTTTTTT. This chain links TRBV7-9 with TRBJ1-4; 9 nucleotides line up with TRBD1. The trim removed 5 bases at V and 5 bases at J, leaving 3 bases unmatched. Looked up from germline, CDR1 is SEHNR and CDR2 is FQNEAQ (reference sequence). The CDR3 totals 14 residues.

V gene TRBV4-1 combines with J gene TRBJ2-3; 10 bases are shared with TRBD2. Germline CDR1 is MGHRA and CDR2 is YSYEKL. The CDR3 is made up of 16 amino acids. V was pared by 1 base and J by 1 base, with 2 bases of the junction left unmatched. In nucleotides, the CDR3 is TGCGCCAGCAGCCAAGCCGGGACTAGCGGCACAGATACGCAGTATTTT. Encoded protein: CASSQAGTSGTDTQYF.

CDR3 in DNA: TGTGCCAGCACCTCGGCCCGTGGTACGCAGTATTTT. Amino acids: CASTSARGTQYF. This rearrangement joins TRBV4-2 to TRBJ2-3; D remains ambiguous. V lost 7 bases and J lost 8, with 13 bases in between. From germline, CDR1 is LGHNA and CDR2 YNFKEQ. The CDR3 runs 12 residues.

This chain uses TRBV18 with TRBJ1-1; D is possibly TRBD1 (6 bases). This CDR3 has 16 amino acids. Germline CDR1 and CDR2: KGHSH and LQKENI. The V gene lost 2 bases and the J gene lost 5 bases, with 18 bases spanning the gap. The CDR3 protein is CASSPSGGDRETEAFF. Written as DNA, the CDR3 is TGTGCCAGCTCACCATCGGGGGGCGATCGGGAAACTGAAGCTTTCTTT.

The rearrangement uses TRBV9 and TRBJ2-1; tentatively, D is TRBD2 (5 bases). From germline, CDR1 is SGDLS and CDR2 YYNGEE. The V end lost 3 bases, the J end lost 7 bases, and 17 bases lay between the germline ends. The CDR3 sequence is 15 residues long. CDR3 DNA sequence: TGTGCCAGCAGCGGAACCCCGGGGATAGGGAATGAGCAGTTCTTC. Amino acid sequence: CASSGTPGIGNEQFF. Drawing the rest from reference TRBV9 and TRBJ2-1, the complete variable domain is DSGVTQTPKHLITATGQRVTLRCSPRSGDLSVYWYQQSLDQGLQFLIQYYNGEERAKGNILERFSAQQFPDLHSELNLSSLELGDSALYFCASSGTPGIGNEQFFGPGTRLTVL.

The chain has TRBV11-3 and TRBJ2-1, with 15 positions matching TRBD2. The germline CDR1 and CDR2 sequences are SGHNT and YENEEA. Trimming took 5 bases from V and 0 from J; bases not matched to a gene: 8. The CDR3 covers 19 residues. The CDR3 sequence: CASSPGLAGGSSSYNEQFF. CDR3 DNA: TGTGCCAGCAGCCCGGGACTAGCGGGAGGTTCGAGCTCCTACAATGAGCAGTTCTTC.

This clone has just one count. The genes are TRBV6-5 and TRBJ1-1; D ambiguous. V lost 6 bases, J lost 0 bases, and 11 bases lay in between. Germline CDR1 reads MNHEY; CDR2 reads SVGAGI. The CDR3 has 14 amino acids. As DNA, the CDR3 is TGTGCCAGCAGCCCTCCGGGATTGAACACTGAAGCTTTCTTT. It yields the protein CASSPPGLNTEAFF.

The chain couples TRBV4-2 to TRBJ2-3, with TRBD1 identical over 9 bases. From germline, CDR1 is LGHNA and CDR2 YNFKEQ. There are 16 residues in the CDR3. Unmatched junction bases numbered 10, after V lost 3 bases and J lost 6 bases. CDR3 amino acids: CASSHSSGQGPDTQYF. CDR3 nucleotide sequence: TGTGCCAGCAGCCACTCATCGGGACAGGGACCTGATACGCAGTATTTT.

This clone has only a few counts. This sequence joins TRBV5-1 and TRBJ2-1, with D perhaps being TRBD1 or TRBD2 (7 bases each). Germline values: CDR1 SGHRS, CDR2 YFSETQ. The CDR3 is 14 residues long. V dropped 4 bases and J dropped 8 bases, with 16 bases sitting between them. CDR3 bases: TGCGCCAGCAGCCCGGTGGGAGGGGGCGATGAGCAGTTCTTC. Its translation is CASSPVGGGDEQFF.

J is TRBJ2-5 and V is TRBV6-1; a weak D match, TRBD1 (7 bases). CDR1 is MNHNS, CDR2 SASEGT, per germline. V lost 7 bases and J lost 1, with 10 bases in between. The CDR3 extends over 13 amino acids. The CDR3 sequence is CASTQGGQETQYF. CDR3 in DNA: TGTGCCAGCACCCAGGGGGGCCAAGAGACCCAGTACTTC.

This chain uses TRBV4-2 with TRBJ2-1, with 10 bases matching TRBD2. V gave up 1 base and J gave up 4 bases; unmatched junction bases: 10. The CDR3 is made up of 18 amino acids. CDR1 and CDR2 (germline): LGHNA, YNFKEQ. In DNA form, the CDR3 reads TGTGCCAGCAGCCAAGGGCTAGCGGGAGATCAGGTGTACAATGAGCAGTTCTTC. Its protein is CASSQGLAGDQVYNEQFF.

V gene TRBV5-1 combines with J gene TRBJ2-3; D call uncertain. The CDR3 runs 14 residues. CDR1 is SGHRS, CDR2 YFSETQ, per germline. Trimming stripped 5 bases from V and 6 bases from J, with 16 bases between. DNA of the CDR3: TGCGCCAGCAGGCAGATTGCCGTGGGGGATACGCAGTATTTT. Its translation: CASRQIAVGDTQYF.

This clone was seen only a few times. The chain combines TRBV5-6 with TRBJ2-2; D call uncertain. CDR3 length equals 13 residues. Trimming removed 0 bases from V and 5 bases from J, with 5 bases in between. CDR1 is SGHDT and CDR2 is YYEEEE in the germline V gene. The CDR3 DNA is TGTGCCAGCAGCTTGGTTGGGACCGGGGAGCTGTTTTTT. Translation: CASSLVGTGELFF.

The V gene is TRBV2, the J gene TRBJ2-2; 8 bases map to TRBD2. Germline trimming cut 6 bases from V and 6 bases from J; bases unmatched to any gene: 6. Germline CDR1 and CDR2: SNHLY and FYNNEI. This CDR3 spans 14 amino acids. Written as DNA, the CDR3 is TGTGCCAGCAGGAAGGCGGGGGGCGCCGGGGAGCTGTTTTTT. It encodes CASRKAGGAGELFF.

V and J are TRBV2 and TRBJ1-5; 9 positions match TRBD1. Germline V gene sequence: CDR1 SNHLY, CDR2 FYNNEI. The CDR3 runs to 15 residues. The trim removed 7 bases at V and 2 bases at J, leaving 6 bases unmatched. CDR3 sequence (DNA): TGTGCCAGCACTCTGACAGGGGGAGGCAATCAGCCCCAGCATTTT. This translates into CASTLTGGGNQPQHF.

The rearrangement joins TRBV7-9 to TRBJ1-2; D gene unclear. The V gene's germline CDR1 is SEHNR and CDR2 FQNEAQ (reference sequence). The CDR3 loop spans 11 amino acids. The germline V and J ends were trimmed by 1 base and 7 bases, with 4 bases remaining between them. CDR3 protein: CASSLDTGYTF. In DNA form, the CDR3 reads TGTGCCAGCAGCTTAGACACTGGCTACACCTTC.

The chain employs TRBV29-1 and TRBJ1-3; D uncertain. The CDR3 totals 16 residues. V was pared by 2 bases and J by 2 bases, with 16 bases between. Germline CDR1 and CDR2: SQVTM and ANQGSEA. Here the CDR3 reads CSVESSSPSPGNTIYF. In DNA form, the CDR3 reads TGCAGCGTTGAAAGTTCGTCCCCGAGCCCTGGAAACACCATATATTTT.

The chain has TRBV9 and TRBJ2-1; TRBD2 aligns across 8 bases. The CDR3 totals 14 residues. Per germline, CDR1 SGDLS and CDR2 YYNGEE. The trim removed 3 bases at V and 3 bases at J, leaving 2 bases unmatched. CDR3: CASSEAGVYNEQFF. The CDR3 DNA reads TGTGCCAGCAGCGAAGCGGGAGTCTACAATGAGCAGTTCTTC.

The chain couples TRBV6-5 to TRBJ1-2; tentatively, D is TRBD1 (5 bases). Germline CDR1 MNHEY, CDR2 SVGAGI. This CDR3 contains 13 residues. V was clipped by 2 bases and J by 7 bases, with 11 bases between them. CDR3 in DNA: TGTGCCAGCAGTTACGGGGCGGGCGCTGGCTACACCTTC. It encodes CASSYGAGAGYTF.

This chain links TRBV15 with TRBJ1-2; no reliable D call. The germline gives CDR1 LNHNV, CDR2 YYDKDF (reference sequence). The CDR3 loop spans 12 amino acids. Trimming pared 3 bases from V and 9 bases from J, leaving 11 bases between. The CDR3 is CATSRPRERYTF. The CDR3 DNA reads as TGTGCCACCAGCAGGCCGAGGGAGCGCTACACCTTC.

In this sample, this clone is large (0.1 to 1%). This chain uses TRBV4-2 with TRBJ2-5; 10 nucleotides line up with TRBD1. The CDR3 spans 17 residues. V dropped 1 base and J dropped 9; count of bases not matched to a gene: 14. CDR1 is LGHNA and CDR2 is YNFKEQ in the germline V gene. The CDR3 sequence is CASSQVEDRGLRGAQYF. The CDR3 DNA follows: TGTGCCAGCAGCCAAGTGGAAGACAGGGGGCTGCGGGGAGCCCAGTACTTC.

This clone was seen a single time. The gene calls are TRBV11-2 and TRBJ2-5; the match to TRBD1 covers 10 bases. V was pared by 4 bases and J by 4 bases, with 9 bases of the junction left unmatched. The CDR3 sequence is 16 residues long. Germline lookup yields CDR1 SGHAT and CDR2 FQNNGV. The CDR3 here is CASSYATGTGAETQYF. The CDR3 DNA is TGTGCCAGCAGCTACGCGACCGGGACAGGGGCAGAGACCCAGTACTTC.